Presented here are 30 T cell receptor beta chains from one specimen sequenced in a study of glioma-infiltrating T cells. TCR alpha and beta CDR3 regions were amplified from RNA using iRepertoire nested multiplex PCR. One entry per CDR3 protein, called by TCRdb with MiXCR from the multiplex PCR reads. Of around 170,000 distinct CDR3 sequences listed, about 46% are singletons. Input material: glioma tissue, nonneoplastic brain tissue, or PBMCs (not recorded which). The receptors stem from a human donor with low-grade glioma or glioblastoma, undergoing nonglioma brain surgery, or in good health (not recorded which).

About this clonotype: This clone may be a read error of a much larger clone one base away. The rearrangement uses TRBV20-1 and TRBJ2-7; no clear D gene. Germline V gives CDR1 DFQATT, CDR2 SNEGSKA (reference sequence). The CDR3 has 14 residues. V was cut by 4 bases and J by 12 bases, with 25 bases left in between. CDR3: CSANSLQELETRYF. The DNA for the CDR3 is TGCAGTGCTAATAGTCTCCAGGAACTCGAGACCCGGTACTTC.

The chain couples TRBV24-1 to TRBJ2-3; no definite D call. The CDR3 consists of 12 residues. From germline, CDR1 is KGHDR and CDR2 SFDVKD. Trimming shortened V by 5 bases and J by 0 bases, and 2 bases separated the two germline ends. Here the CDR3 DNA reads TGTGCCACCAGTGGAAGCACAGATACGCAGTATTTT. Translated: CATSGSTDTQYF.

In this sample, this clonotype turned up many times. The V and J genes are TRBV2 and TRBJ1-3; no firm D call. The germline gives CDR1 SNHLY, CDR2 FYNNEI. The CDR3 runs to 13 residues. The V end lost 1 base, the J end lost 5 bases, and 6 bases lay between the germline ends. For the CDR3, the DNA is TGTGCCAGCAGTGAAGGGCAGAGAAACACCATATATTTT. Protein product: CASSEGQRNTIYF.

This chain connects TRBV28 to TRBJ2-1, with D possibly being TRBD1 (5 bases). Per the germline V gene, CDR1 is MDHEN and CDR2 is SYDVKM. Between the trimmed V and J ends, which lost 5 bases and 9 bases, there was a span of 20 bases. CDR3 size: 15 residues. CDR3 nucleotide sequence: TGTGCCAGCAGTCTTTCAGGGATTGATCACATTGAGCAGTTCTTC. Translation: CASSLSGIDHIEQFF.

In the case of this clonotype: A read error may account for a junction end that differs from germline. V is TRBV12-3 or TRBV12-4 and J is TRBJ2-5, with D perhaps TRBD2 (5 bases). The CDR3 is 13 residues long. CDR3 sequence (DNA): TGTACCAGCAGTTTACTACTAGGAGAGACCCAGTACTTC. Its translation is CTSSLLLGETQYF.

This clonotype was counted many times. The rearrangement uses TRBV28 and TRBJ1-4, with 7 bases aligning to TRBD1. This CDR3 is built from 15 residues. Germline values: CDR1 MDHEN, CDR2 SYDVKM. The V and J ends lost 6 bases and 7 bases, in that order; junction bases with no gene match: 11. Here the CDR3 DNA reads TGTGCCAGCAGCACCATACAGGGGAGTGGTGAAAAACTGTTTTTT. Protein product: CASSTIQGSGEKLFF.

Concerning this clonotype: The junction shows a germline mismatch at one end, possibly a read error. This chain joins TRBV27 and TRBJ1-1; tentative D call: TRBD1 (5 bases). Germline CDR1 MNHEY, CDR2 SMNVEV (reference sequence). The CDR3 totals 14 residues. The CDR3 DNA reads TGTGCCAGCAGTCTCAGGGCAACGAACACTGAAGCTCTCTTT. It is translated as CASSLRATNTEALF.

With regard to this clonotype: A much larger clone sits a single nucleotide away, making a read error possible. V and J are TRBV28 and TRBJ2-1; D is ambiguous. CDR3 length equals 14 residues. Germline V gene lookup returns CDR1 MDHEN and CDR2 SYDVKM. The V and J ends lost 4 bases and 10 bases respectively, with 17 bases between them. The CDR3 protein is CASSSRLSSYEQFF. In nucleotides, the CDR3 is TGTGCCAGCAGTTCAAGATTGTCCTCCTACGAGCAGTTCTTC.

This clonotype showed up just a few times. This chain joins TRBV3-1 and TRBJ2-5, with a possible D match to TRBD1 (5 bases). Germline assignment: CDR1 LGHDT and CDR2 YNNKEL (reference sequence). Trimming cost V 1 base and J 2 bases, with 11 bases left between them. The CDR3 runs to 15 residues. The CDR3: CASSQGRRQQETQYF. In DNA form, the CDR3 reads TGTGCCAGCAGCCAAGGCCGTAGACAGCAAGAGACCCAGTACTTC.

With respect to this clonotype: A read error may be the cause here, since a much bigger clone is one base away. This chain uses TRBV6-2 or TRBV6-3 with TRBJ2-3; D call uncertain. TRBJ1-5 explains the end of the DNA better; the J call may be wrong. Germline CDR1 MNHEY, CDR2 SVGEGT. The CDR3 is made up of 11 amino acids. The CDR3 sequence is CASCRTDTQHF. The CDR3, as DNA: TGTGCCAGCTGTCGAACGGATACGCAGCATTTT.

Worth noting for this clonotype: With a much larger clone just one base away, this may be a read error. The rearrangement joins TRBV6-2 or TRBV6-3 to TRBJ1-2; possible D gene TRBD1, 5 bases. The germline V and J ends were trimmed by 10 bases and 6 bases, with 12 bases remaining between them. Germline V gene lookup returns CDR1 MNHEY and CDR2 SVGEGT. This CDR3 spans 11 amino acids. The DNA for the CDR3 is TGTGCCATGGGGGATGGGGATGGCTACACCTTC. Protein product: CAMGDGDGYTF.

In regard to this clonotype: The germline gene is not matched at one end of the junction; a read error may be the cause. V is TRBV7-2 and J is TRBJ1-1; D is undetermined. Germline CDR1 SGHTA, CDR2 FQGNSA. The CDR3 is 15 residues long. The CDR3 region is CASILSSQVLSKAFF. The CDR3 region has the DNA TGTGCCAGCATCTTAAGTTCGCAGGTTTTATCTAAAGCTTTCTTT.

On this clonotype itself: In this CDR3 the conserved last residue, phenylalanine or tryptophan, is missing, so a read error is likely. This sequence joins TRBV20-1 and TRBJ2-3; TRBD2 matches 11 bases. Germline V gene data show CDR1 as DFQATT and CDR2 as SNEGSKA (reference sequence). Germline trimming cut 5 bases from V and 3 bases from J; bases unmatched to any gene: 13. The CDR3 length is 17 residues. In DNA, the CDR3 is TGCAGTGCTGAAGGACTAGCGGGCGTGGGTAGGACAGATACGCAGTATATT. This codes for CSAEGLAGVGRTDTQYI.

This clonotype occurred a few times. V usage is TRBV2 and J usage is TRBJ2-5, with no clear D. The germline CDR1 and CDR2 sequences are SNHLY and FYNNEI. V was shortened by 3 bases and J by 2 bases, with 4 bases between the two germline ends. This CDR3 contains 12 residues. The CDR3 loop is CASSDYQETQYF. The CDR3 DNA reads TGTGCCAGCAGTGACTATCAAGAGACCCAGTACTTC. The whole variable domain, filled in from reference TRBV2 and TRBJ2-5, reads EPEVTQTPSHQVTQMGQEVILRCVPISNHLYFYWYRQILGQKVEFLVSFYNNEISEKSEIFDDQFSVERPDGSNFTLKIRSTKLEDSAMYFCASSDYQETQYFGPGTRLLVL.

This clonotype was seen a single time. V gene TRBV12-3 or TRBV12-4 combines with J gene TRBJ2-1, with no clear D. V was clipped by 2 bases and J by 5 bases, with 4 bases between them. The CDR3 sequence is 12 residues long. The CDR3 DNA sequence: TGTGCCAGCAGTTTACCCCACAATGAGCAGTTCTTC. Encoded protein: CASSLPHNEQFF.

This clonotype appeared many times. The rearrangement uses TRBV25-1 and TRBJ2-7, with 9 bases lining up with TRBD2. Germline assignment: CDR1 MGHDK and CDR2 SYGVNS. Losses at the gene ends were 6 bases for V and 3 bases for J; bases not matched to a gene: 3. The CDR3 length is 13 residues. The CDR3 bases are TGTGCCAGCAGGGTTAGCGGGAGCTACGAGCAGTACTTC. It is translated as CASRVSGSYEQYF.

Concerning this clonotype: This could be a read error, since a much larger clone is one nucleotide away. CDR3 sequence (DNA): TGTGCCAGCACTGAACAGTGGAATCAGCCCCAGCATTTT. This sequence encodes CASTEQWNQPQHF. The J gene is TRBJ1-5, the V gene TRBV2; no reliable D call. The CDR3 has 13 amino acids. CDR1 is SNHLY and CDR2 is FYNNEI in the germline V gene.

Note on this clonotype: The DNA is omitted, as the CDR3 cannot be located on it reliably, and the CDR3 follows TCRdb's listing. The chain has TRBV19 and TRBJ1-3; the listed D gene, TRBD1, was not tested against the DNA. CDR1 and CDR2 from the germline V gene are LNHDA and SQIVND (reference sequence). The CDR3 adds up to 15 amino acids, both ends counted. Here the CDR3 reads CASSISAPSGNTIYF.

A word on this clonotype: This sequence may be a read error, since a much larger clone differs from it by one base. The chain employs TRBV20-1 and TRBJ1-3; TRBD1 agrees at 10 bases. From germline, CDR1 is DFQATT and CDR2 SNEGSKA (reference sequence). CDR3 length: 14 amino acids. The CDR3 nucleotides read TGCAGTGCAACCGGGACAGGGGCTGGAAACACCACATATTTT. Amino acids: CSATGTGAGNTTYF.

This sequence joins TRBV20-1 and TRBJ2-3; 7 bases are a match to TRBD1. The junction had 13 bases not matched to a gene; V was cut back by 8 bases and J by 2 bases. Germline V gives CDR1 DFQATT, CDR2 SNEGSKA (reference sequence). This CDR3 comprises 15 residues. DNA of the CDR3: TGCAGTCCTATTTTTTGGGACAGTGCCACAGATACGCAGTATTTT. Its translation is CSPIFWDSATDTQYF.

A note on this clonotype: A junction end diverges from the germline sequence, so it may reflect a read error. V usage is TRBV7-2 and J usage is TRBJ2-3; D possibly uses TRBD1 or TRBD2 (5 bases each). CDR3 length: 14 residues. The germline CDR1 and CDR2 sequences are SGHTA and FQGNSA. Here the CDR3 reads CASSLARGTDTKYF. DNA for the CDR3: TGTGCCAGCAGCTTAGCGAGGGGCACAGATACGAAGTATTTT.

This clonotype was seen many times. In DNA, the CDR3 is TGTGCCAGCAGCTCCGGACTAGCGGGAGGTAATGAGCAGTTCTTC. It is translated as CASSSGLAGGNEQFF. The V and J genes are TRBV7-2 and TRBJ2-1; the match to TRBD2 covers 14 bases. This CDR3 spans 15 amino acids. Germline loops: CDR1 SGHTA, CDR2 FQGNSA. With V trimmed by 4 bases and J by 7 bases, 3 bases remained unmatched.

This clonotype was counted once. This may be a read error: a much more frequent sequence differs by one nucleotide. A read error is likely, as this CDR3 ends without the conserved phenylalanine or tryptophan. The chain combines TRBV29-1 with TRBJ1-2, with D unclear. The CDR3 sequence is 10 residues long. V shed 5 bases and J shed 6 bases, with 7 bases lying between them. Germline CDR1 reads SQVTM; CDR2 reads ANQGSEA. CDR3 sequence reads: CSVSENGYTY. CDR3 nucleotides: TGCAGCGTTTCCGAAAATGGCTACACCTAC.

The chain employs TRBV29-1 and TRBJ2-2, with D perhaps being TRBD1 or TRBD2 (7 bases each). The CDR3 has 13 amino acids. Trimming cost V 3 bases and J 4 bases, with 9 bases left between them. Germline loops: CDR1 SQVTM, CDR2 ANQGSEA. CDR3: CSVDRGGTGELFF. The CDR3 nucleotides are TGCAGCGTTGACAGGGGGGGCACCGGGGAGCTGTTTTTT.

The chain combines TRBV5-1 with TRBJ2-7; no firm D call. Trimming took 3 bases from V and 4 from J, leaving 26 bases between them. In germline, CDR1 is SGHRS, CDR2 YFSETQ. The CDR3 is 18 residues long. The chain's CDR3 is CASSSGPSDTARLYEQYF. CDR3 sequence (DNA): TGCGCCAGCAGCTCGGGCCCATCAGACACCGCGCGTTTATACGAGCAGTACTTC. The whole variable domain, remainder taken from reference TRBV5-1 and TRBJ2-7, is KAGVTQTPRYLIKTRGQQVTLSCSPISGHRSVSWYQQTPGQGLQFLFEYFSETQRNKGNFPGRFSGRQFSNSRSEMNVSTLELGDSALYLCASSSGPSDTARLYEQYFGPGTRLTVT.

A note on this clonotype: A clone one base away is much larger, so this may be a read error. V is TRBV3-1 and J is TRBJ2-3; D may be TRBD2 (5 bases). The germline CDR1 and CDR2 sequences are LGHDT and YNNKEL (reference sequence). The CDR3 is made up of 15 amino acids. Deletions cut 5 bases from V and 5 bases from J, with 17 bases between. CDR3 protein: CASSEVSLVGDTQYF. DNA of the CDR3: TGTGCCAGCAGCGAAGTTTCACTAGTCGGAGATACGCAGTATTTT.

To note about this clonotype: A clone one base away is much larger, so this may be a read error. Here the CDR3 reads CASSQEGNSGRDTQYF. For the CDR3, the DNA is TGCGCCAGCAGCCAAGAGGGGAATAGCGGGAGAGATACGCAGTATTTT. This chain connects TRBV4-1 to TRBJ2-3; 9 nucleotides align to TRBD2. The germline V gene encodes CDR1 MGHRA and CDR2 YSYEKL. The CDR3 runs 16 residues. Trimming cost V 0 bases and J 5 bases; bases outside gene matches: 6.

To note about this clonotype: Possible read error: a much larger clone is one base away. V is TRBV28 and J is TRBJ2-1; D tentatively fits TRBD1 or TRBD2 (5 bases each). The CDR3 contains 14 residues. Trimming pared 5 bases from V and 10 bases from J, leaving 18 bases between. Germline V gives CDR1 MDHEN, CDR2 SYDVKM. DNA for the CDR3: TGTGCCAGCAGTACGGGACCGCCCTCCTACGAGCAGTTCTTC. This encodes CASSTGPPSYEQFF.

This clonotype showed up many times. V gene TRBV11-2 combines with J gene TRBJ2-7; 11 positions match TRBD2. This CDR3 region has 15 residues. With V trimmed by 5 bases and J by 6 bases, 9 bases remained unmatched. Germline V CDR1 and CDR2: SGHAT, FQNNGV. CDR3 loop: CASSPQLAGVAEQYF. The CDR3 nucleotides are TGTGCCAGCAGCCCGCAACTAGCGGGAGTTGCCGAGCAGTACTTC. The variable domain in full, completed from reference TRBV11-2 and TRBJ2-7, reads EAGVAQSPRYKIIEKRQSVAFWCNPISGHATLYWYQQILGQGPKLLIQFQNNGVVDDSQLPKDRFSAERLKGVDSTLKIQPAKLEDSAVYLCASSPQLAGVAEQYFGPGTRLTVT.

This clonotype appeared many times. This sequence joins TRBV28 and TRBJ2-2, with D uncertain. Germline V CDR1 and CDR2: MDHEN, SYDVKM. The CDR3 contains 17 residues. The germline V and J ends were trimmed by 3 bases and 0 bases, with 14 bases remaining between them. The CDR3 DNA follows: TGTGCCAGCAGTTTTAGTCGGGTGGACGCGAACACCGGGGAGCTGTTTTTT. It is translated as CASSFSRVDANTGELFF.